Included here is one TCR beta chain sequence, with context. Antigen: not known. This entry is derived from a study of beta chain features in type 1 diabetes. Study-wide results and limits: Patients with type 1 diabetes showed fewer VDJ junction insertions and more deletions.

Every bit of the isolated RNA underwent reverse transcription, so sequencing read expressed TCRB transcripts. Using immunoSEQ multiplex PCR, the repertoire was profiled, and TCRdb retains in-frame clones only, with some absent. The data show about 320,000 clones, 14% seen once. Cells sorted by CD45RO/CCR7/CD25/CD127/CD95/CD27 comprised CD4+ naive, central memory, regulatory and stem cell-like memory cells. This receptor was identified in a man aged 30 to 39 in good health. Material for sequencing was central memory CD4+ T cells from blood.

The CDR3 spells CASSQDPSPGKETQYF. The DNA for the CDR3 is TGCGCCAGCAGCCAAGACCCGAGTCCGGGAAAGGAGACCCAGTACTTC. The J gene is TRBJ2-5, the V gene TRBV4-3; perhaps TRBD2 as D (5 bases). The CDR3 consists of 16 residues. Trimming removed 0 bases from V and 5 bases from J, with 16 bases in between. Germline loops: CDR1 LGHNA, CDR2 YSLEER.